Listed here is a single T cell receptor beta chain. This sample was included in a study of T cell responses to AZD1222 COVID-19 vaccine. Only in-frame clones appear in the TCRdb table, and some are missing; sequencing was by immunoSEQ multiplex PCR. The table has more than 100,000 clones, over 75% seen once. Trimming removed 9 bases from V and 5 bases from J, with 16 bases in between. Germline values: CDR1 SNHLY, CDR2 FYNNEI. This CDR3 comprises 14 residues. The clonotype was recovered from an adult in good health. The source material was peripheral blood, sampled on day 0 of AZD1222 vaccination. This chain joins TRBV2 and TRBJ1-4, with a weak D call TRBD1 (6 bases). For the CDR3, the DNA is TGTGCCAGAAAAGGGACAAGTACCAATGAAAAACTGTTTTTT. Protein: CARKGTSTNEKLFF.